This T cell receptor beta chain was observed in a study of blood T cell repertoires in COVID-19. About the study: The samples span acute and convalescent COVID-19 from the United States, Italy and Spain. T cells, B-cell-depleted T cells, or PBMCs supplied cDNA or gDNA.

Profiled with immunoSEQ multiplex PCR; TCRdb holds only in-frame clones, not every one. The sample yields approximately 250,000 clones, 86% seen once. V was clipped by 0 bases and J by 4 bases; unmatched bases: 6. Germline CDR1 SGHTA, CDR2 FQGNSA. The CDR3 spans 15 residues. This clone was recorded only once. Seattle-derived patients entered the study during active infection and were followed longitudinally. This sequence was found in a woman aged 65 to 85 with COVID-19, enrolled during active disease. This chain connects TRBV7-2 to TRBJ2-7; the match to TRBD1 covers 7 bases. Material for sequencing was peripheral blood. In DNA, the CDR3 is TGTGCCAGCAGCTTAGCTCCAGGGGGTAGGTACGAGCAGTACTTC. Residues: CASSLAPGGRYEQYF. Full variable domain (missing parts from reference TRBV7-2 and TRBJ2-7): GAGVSQSPSNKVTEKGKDVELRCDPISGHTALYWYRQSLGQGLEFLIYFQGNSAPDKSGLPSDRFSAERTGGSVSTLTIQRTQQEDSAVYLCASSLAPGGRYEQYFGPGTRLTVT.